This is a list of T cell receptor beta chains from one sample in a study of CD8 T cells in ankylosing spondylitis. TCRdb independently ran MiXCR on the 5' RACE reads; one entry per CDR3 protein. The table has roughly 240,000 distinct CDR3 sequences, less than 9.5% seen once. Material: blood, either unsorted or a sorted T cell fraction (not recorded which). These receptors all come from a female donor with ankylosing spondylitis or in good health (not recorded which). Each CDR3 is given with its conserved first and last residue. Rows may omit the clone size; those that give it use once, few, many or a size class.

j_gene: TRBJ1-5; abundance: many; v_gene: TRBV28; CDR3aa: CASTRRGESIRPQHF
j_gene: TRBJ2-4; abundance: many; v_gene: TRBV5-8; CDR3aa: CASSRGLLAKNIQYF
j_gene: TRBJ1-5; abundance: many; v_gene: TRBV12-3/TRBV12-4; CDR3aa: CASSLVLGNQPQHF
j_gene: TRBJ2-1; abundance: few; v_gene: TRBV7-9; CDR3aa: CASSLEGLVYNEQFF
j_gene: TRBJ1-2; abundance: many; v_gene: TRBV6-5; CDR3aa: CASSYGPRGWDYGYTF
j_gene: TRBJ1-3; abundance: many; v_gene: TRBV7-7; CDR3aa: CASSPASGNTIYF
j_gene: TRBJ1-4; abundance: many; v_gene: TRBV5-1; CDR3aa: CASSLGGGEKLFF
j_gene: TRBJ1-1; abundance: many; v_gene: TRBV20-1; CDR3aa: CSARRDGRTEAFF
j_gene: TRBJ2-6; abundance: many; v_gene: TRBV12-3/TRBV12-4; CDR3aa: CASTAISGANVLTF
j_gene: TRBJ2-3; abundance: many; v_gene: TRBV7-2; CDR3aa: CASSPISGRDTQYF
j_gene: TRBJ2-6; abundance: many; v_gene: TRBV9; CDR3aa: CASSGGANVLTF
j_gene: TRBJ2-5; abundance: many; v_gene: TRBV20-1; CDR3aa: CSARGAGRETQYF
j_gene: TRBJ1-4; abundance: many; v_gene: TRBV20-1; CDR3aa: CSARVGSTNEKLFF
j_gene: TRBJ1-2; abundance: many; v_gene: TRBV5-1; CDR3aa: CASSFEIPNYGYTF
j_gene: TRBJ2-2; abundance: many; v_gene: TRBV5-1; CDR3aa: CASSPVALANTGELFF
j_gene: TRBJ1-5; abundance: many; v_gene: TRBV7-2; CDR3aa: CASSLRGGSVMPQHF
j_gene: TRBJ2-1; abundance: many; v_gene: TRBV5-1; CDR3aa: CASSLGTRADEQFF
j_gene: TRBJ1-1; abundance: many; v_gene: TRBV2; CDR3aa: CASRTEVDRPLGAFF
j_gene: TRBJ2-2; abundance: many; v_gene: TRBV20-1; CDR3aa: CSANPSDENTGELFF
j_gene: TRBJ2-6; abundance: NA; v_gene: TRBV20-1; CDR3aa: CSVRLATPGANVLTF
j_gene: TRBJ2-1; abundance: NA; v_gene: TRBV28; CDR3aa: CASSLGGTSTTSSYNEQFF